At least ten counts were recorded for the clone carrying this TCR beta chain. The antigen is unknown. These data come from a study of metastatic and nonmetastatic thyroid tumors. Study in general: Repertoires from malignant and benign thyroid patients were compared across blood and tumor or nodule tissue.

The germline V gene encodes CDR1 SEHNR and CDR2 FQNEAQ (reference sequence). The V and J ends lost 3 bases and 9 bases respectively, with 21 bases between them. This CDR3 region has 16 residues. Study-level points and caveats: Malignant tumors reportedly showed significantly higher TCR beta diversity than benign nodules in both blood and tumor.

Every patient underwent thyroid surgery untreated. Authors' data handling: Variation in CDR3 across clinicopathological groups served as the basis for constructing a distant-metastasis classifier in papillary thyroid cancer. TCRdb re-clonotyped the PCR reads through MiXCR. The V and J calls shown here were made by TCRdb, not taken from the authors' results. The data show some 21,000 clones, approximately 23% seen once. This sequence originates from a female donor with papillary thyroid cancer or a benign thyroid nodule (not recorded which). Some clones in this sample may be carry-over from other donors' samples. The sample was tumor tissue. This chain links TRBV7-9 with TRBJ2-1; D may be TRBD2 (5 bases). In DNA form, the CDR3 reads TGTGCCAGCAGCTTTGCAACGGGAAGGCTTTTTAGTGAGCAGTTCTTC. It is translated as CASSFATGRLFSEQFF.